These 5 T cell receptor beta chains came from one sample sequenced in a study of blood T cell repertoires in COVID-19. This table comes from immunoSEQ multiplex PCR, and its TCRdb copy is limited to in-frame clones, with some not included. The repertoire holds 95,000 to 150,000 clones, with over 75% as singletons. Sequencing was performed on peripheral blood. Receptors originate from a man between 65 and 85 years old with active or convalescent COVID-19.

V and J are TRBV5-1 and TRBJ2-3; the match to TRBD2 covers 9 bases. Germline V CDR1 and CDR2: SGHRS, YFSETQ. V was clipped by 4 bases and J by 0 bases; unmatched bases: 6. This CDR3 has 16 amino acids. The CDR3 here is CASSPERGASTDTQYF. Here the CDR3 DNA reads TGCGCCAGCAGCCCGGAGCGGGGGGCTAGCACAGATACGCAGTATTTT.

This clone was found once. The chain uses TRBV28 and TRBJ2-7, with 8 bases that match TRBD1. V lost 5 bases and J lost 0; bases outside the gene matches: 9. The CDR3 totals 16 residues. In germline, CDR1 is MDHEN, CDR2 SYDVKM. CDR3 coding DNA: TGTGCCAGCAGTCAGCCGAGGGACAGGCACTCCTACGAGCAGTACTTC. Translation: CASSQPRDRHSYEQYF.

This chain joins TRBV13 and TRBJ2-3; 10 bases match TRBD2. The CDR3 consists of 15 residues. The J segment lost 1 base and the V segment lost 7 bases, leaving 5 bases of the junction unmatched. Germline loops: CDR1 PRHDT, CDR2 FYEKMQ (reference sequence). The CDR3 DNA reads as TGTGCCAGCACGGACGGGACTAGCGGCACAGATACGCAGTATTTT. It specifies CASTDGTSGTDTQYF.

This clone was detected once. The chain uses TRBV4-2 and TRBJ2-5; no clear D. In germline, CDR1 is LGHNA, CDR2 YNFKEQ. The CDR3 spans 11 residues. V was pared by 0 bases and J by 6 bases, with 2 bases between. The CDR3 DNA follows: TGTGCCAGCAGCCAAGACAAGACCCAGTACTTC. Translation gives CASSQDKTQYF.

This chain joins TRBV25-1 and TRBJ1-1, with D possibly matching TRBD1 (5 bases). From germline, CDR1 is MGHDK and CDR2 SYGVNS. V lost 3 bases to trimming and J lost 3 bases, with 11 bases between them. CDR3 length equals 14 residues. In nucleotides, the CDR3 is TGTGCCAGCAGTGATCCCAGGGCGGACACTGAAGCTTTCTTT. Its translation is CASSDPRADTEAFF. Together with reference TRBV25-1 and TRBJ1-1, the CDR3 gives the full variable domain: EADIYQTPRYLVIGTGKKITLECSQTMGHDKMYWYQQDPGMELHLIHYSYGVNSTEKGDLSSESTVSRIRTEHFPLTLESARPSHTSQYLCASSDPRADTEAFFGQGTRLTVV.